This T cell receptor beta chain was sequenced for a study of vaccination and CD4 T cells after COVID-19. Comment on this clonotype: Its target is not known.

The CDR3 runs to 11 residues. V gave up 4 bases and J gave up 7 bases, with 4 bases separating them. Germline assignment: CDR1 SNHLY and CDR2 FYNNEI. The study's findings and limits: For convalescent patients, a median 86.3% of reactive clones surfaced exclusively after vaccination.

Sequencing of DNA taken from cultured CD4+ T cells relied on the Oncomine TCR Beta short-read assay. TCRdb itself ran the PCR reads through MiXCR, one entry per CDR3 protein. The data contain more than 12,000 distinct CDR3 sequences, about a fifth of them singletons. This sample's treatment: roughly 10-day PBMC culture with coronavirus spike peptide pools or control peptides (ViraFEST assay). J is TRBJ2-2 and V is TRBV2, with D hard to call. The sample consisted of CD4+ T cells from blood, cultured in vitro, taken before SARS-CoV-2 vaccination. This receptor was taken from a human donor who received a COVID-19 vaccine. CDR3 residues: CASSGFGELFF. The CDR3 DNA reads TGTGCCAGCAGTGGGTTCGGGGAGCTGTTTTTT.